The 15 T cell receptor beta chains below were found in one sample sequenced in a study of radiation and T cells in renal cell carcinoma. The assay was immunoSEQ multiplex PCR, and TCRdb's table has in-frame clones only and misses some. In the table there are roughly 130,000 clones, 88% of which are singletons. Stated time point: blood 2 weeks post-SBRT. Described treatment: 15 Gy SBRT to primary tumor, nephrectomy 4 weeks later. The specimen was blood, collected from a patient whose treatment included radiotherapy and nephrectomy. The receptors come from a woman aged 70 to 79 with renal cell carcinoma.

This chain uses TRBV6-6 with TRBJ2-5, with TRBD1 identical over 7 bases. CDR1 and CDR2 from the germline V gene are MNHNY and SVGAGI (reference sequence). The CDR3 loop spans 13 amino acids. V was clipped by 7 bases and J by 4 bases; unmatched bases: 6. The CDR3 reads CASTEDRVETQYF. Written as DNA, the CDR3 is TGTGCCAGCACCGAAGACAGGGTAGAGACCCAGTACTTC.

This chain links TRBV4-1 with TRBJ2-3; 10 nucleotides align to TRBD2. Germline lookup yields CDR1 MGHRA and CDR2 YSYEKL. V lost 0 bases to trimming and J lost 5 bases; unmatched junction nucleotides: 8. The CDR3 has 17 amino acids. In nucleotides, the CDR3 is TGCGCCAGCAGCCAAGAGGATAGCGGGGGGTTGGGAGATACGCAGTATTTT. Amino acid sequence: CASSQEDSGGLGDTQYF.

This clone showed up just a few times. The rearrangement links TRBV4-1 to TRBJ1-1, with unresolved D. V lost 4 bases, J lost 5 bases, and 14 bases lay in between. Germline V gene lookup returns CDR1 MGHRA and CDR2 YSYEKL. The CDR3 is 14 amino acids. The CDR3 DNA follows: TGCGCCAGCAGCCCCTCTTTTATTGGTACTGAAGCTTTCTTT. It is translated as CASSPSFIGTEAFF.

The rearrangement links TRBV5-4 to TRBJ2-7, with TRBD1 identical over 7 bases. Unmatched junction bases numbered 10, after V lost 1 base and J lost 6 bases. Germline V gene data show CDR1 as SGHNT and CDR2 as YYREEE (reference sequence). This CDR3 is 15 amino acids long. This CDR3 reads CASSLSGTVPGEQYF. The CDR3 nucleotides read TGTGCCAGCAGCTTGAGTGGGACAGTCCCGGGCGAGCAGTACTTC. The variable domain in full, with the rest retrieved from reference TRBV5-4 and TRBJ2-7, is ETGVTQSPTHLIKTRGQQVTLRCSSQSGHNTVSWYQQALGQGPQFIFQYYREEENGRGNFPPRFSGLQFPNYSSELNVNALELDDSALYLCASSLSGTVPGEQYFGPGTRLTVT.

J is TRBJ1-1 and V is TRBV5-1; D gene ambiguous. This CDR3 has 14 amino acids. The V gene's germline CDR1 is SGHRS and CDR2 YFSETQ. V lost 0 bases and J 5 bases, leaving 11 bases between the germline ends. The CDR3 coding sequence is TGCGCCAGCAGCTTGGCGAATCTAGGGACTGAAGCTTTCTTT. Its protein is CASSLANLGTEAFF.

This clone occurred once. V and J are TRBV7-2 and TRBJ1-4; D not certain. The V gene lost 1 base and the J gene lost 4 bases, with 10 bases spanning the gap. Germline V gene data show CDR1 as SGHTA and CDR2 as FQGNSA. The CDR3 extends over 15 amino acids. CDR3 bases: TGTGCCAGCAGCTTAGAGGCGGGCCATAATGAAAAACTGTTTTTT. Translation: CASSLEAGHNEKLFF.

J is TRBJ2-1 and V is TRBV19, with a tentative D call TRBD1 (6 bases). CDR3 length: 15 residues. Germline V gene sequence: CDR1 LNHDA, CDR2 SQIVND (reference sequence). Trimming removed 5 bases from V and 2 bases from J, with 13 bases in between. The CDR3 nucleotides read TGTGCCAGTAGTGTCGGGACATCTCCCTACAATGAGCAGTTCTTC. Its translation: CASSVGTSPYNEQFF.

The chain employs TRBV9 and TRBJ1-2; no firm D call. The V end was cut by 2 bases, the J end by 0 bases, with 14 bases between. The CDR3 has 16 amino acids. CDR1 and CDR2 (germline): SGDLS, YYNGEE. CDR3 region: CASSVDHGPTNYGYTF. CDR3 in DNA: TGTGCCAGCAGCGTGGATCACGGACCTACTAACTATGGCTACACCTTC.

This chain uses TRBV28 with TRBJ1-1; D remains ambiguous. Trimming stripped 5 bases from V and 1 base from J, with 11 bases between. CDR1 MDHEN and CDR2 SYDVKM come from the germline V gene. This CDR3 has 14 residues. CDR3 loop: CASSPDGKNTEAFF. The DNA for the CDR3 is TGTGCCAGCAGTCCGGACGGAAAGAACACTGAAGCTTTCTTT.

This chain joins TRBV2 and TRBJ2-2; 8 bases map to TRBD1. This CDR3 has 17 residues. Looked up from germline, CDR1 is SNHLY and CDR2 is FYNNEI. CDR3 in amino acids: CAAAAGGAGGSTGELFF. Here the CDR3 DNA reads TGTGCAGCGGCGGCAGGGGGCGCGGGTGGATCCACCGGGGAGCTGTTTTTT.

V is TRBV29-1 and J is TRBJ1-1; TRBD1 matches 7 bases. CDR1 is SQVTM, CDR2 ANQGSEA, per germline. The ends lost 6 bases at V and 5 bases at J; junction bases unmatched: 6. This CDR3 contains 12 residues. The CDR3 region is CSVEQQGTEAFF. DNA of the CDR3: TGCAGCGTCGAGCAACAGGGGACTGAAGCTTTCTTT.

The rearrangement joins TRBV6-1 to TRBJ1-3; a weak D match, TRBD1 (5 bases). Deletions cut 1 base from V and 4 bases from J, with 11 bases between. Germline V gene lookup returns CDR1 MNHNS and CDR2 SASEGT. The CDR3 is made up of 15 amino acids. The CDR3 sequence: CASSEEGRAGNTIYF. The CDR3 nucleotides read TGTGCCAGCAGTGAAGAGGGGAGAGCCGGAAACACCATATATTTT.

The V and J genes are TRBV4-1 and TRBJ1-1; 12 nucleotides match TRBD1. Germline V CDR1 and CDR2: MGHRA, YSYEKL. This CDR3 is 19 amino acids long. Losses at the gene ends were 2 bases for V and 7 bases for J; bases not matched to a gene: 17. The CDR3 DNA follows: TGCGCCAGCAGCCAAACGGGACAGGGGGCGAATGAGCGGACGGTTGAAGCTTTCTTT. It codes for CASSQTGQGANERTVEAFF.

The CDR3 sequence: CASSTTGKGTEAFF. The CDR3 region has the DNA TGTGCCAGCAGCACGACAGGGAAGGGAACTGAAGCTTTCTTT. The chain joins TRBV7-9 to TRBJ1-1; 7 nucleotides align to TRBD1. Trimming cost V 5 bases and J 5 bases; bases outside gene matches: 8. CDR3 length equals 14 residues. Looked up from germline, CDR1 is SEHNR and CDR2 is FQNEAQ (reference sequence).

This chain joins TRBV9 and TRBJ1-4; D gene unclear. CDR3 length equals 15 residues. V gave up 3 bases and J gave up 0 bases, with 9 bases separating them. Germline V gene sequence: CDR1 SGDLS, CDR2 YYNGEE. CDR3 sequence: CASSERTATNEKLFF. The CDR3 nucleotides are TGTGCCAGCAGCGAGAGAACCGCAACTAATGAAAAACTGTTTTTT.